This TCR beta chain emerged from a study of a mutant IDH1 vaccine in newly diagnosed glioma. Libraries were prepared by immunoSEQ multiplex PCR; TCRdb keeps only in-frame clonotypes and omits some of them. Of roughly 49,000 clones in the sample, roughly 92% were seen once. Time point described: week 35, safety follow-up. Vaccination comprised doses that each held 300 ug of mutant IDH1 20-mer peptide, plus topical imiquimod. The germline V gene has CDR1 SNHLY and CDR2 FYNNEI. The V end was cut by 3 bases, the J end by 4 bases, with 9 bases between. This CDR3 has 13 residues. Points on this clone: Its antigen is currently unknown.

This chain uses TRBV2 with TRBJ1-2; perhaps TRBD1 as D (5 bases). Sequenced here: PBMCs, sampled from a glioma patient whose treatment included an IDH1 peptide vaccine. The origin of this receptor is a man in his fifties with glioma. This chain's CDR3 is CASSESRVYGYTF. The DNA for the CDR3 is TGTGCCAGCAGTGAGAGCAGGGTCTATGGCTACACCTTC.